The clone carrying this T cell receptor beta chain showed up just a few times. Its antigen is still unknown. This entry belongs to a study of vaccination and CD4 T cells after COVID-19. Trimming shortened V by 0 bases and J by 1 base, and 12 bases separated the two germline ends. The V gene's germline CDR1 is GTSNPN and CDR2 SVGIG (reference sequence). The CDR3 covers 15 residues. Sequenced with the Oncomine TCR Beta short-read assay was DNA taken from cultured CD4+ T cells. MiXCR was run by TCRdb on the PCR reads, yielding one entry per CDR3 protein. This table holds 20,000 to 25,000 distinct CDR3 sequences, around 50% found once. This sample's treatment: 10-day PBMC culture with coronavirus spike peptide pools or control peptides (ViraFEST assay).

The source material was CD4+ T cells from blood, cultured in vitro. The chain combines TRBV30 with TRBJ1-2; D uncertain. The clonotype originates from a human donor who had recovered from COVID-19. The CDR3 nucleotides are TGTGCCTGGAGTGTCTTACACGGGAATAACTATGGCTACACCTTC. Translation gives CAWSVLHGNNYGYTF.